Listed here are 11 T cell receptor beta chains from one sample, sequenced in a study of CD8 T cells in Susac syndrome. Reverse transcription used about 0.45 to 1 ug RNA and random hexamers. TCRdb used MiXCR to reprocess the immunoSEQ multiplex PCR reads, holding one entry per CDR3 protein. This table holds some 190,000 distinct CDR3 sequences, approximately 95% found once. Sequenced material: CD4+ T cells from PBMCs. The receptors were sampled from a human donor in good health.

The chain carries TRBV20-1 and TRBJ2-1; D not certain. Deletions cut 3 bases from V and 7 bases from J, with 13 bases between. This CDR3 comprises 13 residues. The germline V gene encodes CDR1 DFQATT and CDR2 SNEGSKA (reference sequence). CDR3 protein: CSARDPQVNEQFF. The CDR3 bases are TGCAGTGCTAGGGACCCCCAAGTAAATGAGCAGTTCTTC.

CDR3: CAWRRAGGTQTQYF. CDR3 nucleotide sequence: TGTGCCTGGAGAAGGGCAGGGGGCACTCAGACCCAGTACTTC. This chain connects TRBV30 to TRBJ2-5, with 8 bases lining up with TRBD1. CDR3 size: 14 residues. Looked up from germline, CDR1 is GTSNPN and CDR2 is SVGIG (reference sequence). The junction had 9 bases not matched to a gene; V was cut back by 3 bases and J by 6 bases.

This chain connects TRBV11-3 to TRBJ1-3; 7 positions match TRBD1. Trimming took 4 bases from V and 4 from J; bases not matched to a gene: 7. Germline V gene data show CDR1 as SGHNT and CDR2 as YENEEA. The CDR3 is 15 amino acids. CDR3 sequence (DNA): TGTGCCAGCAGCTCGGGACAGCCCGAAGGAAACACCATATATTTT. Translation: CASSSGQPEGNTIYF.

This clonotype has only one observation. CDR3 loop: CSVVDGLLQETQYF. CDR3 sequence (DNA): TGCAGTGTGGTGGACGGTCTTTTACAAGAGACCCAGTACTTC. The J gene is TRBJ2-5, the V gene TRBV20-1; D not resolved. The V and J ends lost 7 bases and 2 bases respectively, with 17 bases between them. Germline V CDR1 and CDR2: DFQATT, SNEGSKA (reference sequence). The CDR3 contains 14 residues.

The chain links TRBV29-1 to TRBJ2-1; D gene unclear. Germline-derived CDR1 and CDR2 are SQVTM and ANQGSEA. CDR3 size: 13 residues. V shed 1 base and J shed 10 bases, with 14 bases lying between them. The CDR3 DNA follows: TGCAGCGTTGAAGGGGATTCATTGTCCGAGCAGTTCTTC. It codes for CSVEGDSLSEQFF.

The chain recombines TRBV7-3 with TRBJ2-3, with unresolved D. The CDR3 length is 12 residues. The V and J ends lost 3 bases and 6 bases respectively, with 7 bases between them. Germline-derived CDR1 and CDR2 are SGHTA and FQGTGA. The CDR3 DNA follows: TGTGCCAGCAGCTTGCCACTGGATACGCAGTATTTT. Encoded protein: CASSLPLDTQYF.

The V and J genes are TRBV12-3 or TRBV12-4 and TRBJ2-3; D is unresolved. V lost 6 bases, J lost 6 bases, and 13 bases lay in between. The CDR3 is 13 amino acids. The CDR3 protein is CASSVGLWDTQYF. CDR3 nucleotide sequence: TGTGCCAGCAGCGTGGGTCTCTGGGATACGCAGTATTTT.

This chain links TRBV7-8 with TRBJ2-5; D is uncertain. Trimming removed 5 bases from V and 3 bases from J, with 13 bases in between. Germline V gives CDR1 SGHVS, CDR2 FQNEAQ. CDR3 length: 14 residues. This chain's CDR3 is CASSRPEMKETQYF. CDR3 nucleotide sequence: TGTGCCAGCAGCCGACCAGAGATGAAAGAGACCCAGTACTTC.

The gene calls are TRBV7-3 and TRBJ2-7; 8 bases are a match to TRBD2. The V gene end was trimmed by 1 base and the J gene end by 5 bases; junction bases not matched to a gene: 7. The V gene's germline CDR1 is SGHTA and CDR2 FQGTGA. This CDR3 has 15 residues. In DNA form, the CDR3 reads TGTGCCAGCAGCTTAATGGGGACTAGTTCCCACGAGCAGTACTTC. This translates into CASSLMGTSSHEQYF.

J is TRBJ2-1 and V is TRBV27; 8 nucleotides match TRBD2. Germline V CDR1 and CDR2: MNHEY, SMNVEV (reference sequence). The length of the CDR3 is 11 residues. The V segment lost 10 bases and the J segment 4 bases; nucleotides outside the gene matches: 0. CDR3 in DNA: TGTGCCACGGGAGGGTACAATGAGCAGTTCTTC. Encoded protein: CATGGYNEQFF.

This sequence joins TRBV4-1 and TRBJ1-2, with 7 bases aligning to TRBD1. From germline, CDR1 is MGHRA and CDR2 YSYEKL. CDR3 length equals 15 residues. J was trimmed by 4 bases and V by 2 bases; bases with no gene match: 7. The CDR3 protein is CASSQLGGTAYGYTF. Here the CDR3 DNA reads TGCGCCAGCAGCCAACTAGGCGGGACAGCCTATGGCTACACCTTC.